The 25 T cell receptor beta chains presented below share a single source sample, sequenced in a study of control samples from healthy donors and cancer patients. Only in-frame clones appear in the TCRdb table, and some are missing; sequencing was by immunoSEQ multiplex PCR. The table shows approximately 94,000 clones, with about 90% occurring only once. Specimen: blood. The receptors originated from a woman between 45 and 65 years old in good health.

The chain uses TRBV9 and TRBJ1-2, with 9 bases identical to TRBD1. CDR1 is SGDLS, CDR2 YYNGEE, per germline. The CDR3 is made up of 14 amino acids. Trimming cost V 0 bases and J 7 bases; bases outside gene matches: 4. The CDR3 DNA reads as TGTGCCAGCAGCGTAGTCGGGACAGGGTTTGGCTACACCTTC. It specifies CASSVVGTGFGYTF.

The J gene is TRBJ2-2, the V gene TRBV29-1; weak D call: TRBD1 (5 bases). Trimming left V 6 bases short and J 5 bases short, with 7 bases between. CDR1 SQVTM and CDR2 ANQGSEA come from the germline V gene. The CDR3 length is 11 residues. This CDR3 is CSVQGTGELFF. CDR3 nucleotides: TGCAGCGTCCAGGGTACCGGGGAGCTGTTTTTT.

The chain joins TRBV7-9 to TRBJ2-7; D remains unclear. The V gene lost 5 bases and the J gene lost 2 bases, with 10 bases spanning the gap. The CDR3 has 13 amino acids. Germline-derived CDR1 and CDR2 are SEHNR and FQNEAQ (reference sequence). The DNA for the CDR3 is TGTGCCAGCAGCCCCCCAGAGACCTACGAGCAGTACGTC. Its translation is CASSPPETYEQYV.

The chain uses TRBV6-6 and TRBJ2-3, with unresolved D. The CDR3 is made up of 15 amino acids. Germline CDR1 reads MNHNY; CDR2 reads SVGAGI (reference sequence). Deletions cut 6 bases from V and 0 bases from J, with 13 bases between. Written as DNA, the CDR3 is TGTGCCAGCAGGAAACCATCGACTAGCACAGATACGCAGTATTTT. Its translation is CASRKPSTSTDTQYF.

The chain couples TRBV5-6 to TRBJ2-5; the D gene is possibly TRBD2 (6 bases). V gave up 3 bases and J gave up 4 bases, with 16 bases separating them. CDR1 and CDR2 (germline): SGHDT, YYEEEE. This CDR3 spans 15 amino acids. This CDR3 reads CASSWMTRGGETQYF. In nucleotides, the CDR3 is TGTGCCAGCAGCTGGATGACTAGGGGAGGAGAGACCCAGTACTTC.

The table lists this clone with many counts. The V and J genes are TRBV4-1 and TRBJ2-3, with D uncertain. The CDR3 consists of 14 residues. The V and J ends lost 1 base and 1 base respectively, with 6 bases between them. Germline V lookup: CDR1 MGHRA, CDR2 YSYEKL. In DNA, the CDR3 is TGCGCCAGCAGCCAAGTTCCGGGCACAGATACGCAGTATTTT. This translates into CASSQVPGTDTQYF.

A few counts support this clone. V usage is TRBV7-2 and J usage is TRBJ2-7, with D perhaps assigned TRBD1 or TRBD2 (5 bases each). The CDR3 is 14 amino acids. CDR1 SGHTA and CDR2 FQGNSA come from the germline V gene. V was clipped by 1 base and J by 3 bases, with 10 bases between them. The CDR3 reads CASSLGDRNYEQYV. The CDR3 DNA is TGTGCCAGCAGCTTAGGGGACCGAAACTACGAGCAGTACGTC.

The J gene is TRBJ1-3, the V gene TRBV18; 10 bases align to TRBD1. The CDR3 consists of 16 residues. Trimming cost V 2 bases and J 2 bases; bases outside gene matches: 3. Per germline, CDR1 KGHSH and CDR2 LQKENI. This chain's CDR3 is CASSPFGQGAGNTIYF. The CDR3 nucleotides are TGTGCCAGCTCACCATTTGGACAGGGGGCTGGAAACACCATATATTTT.

The V and J genes are TRBV19 and TRBJ1-5; maybe TRBD1 (5 bases). The CDR3 runs to 16 residues. Trimming stripped 5 bases from V and 4 bases from J, with 18 bases between. Per germline, CDR1 LNHDA and CDR2 SQIVND (reference sequence). DNA of the CDR3: TGTGCCAGTAGTCCAAGGGGACGCCTCTTGAATCAGCCCCAGCATTTT. Its translation: CASSPRGRLLNQPQHF.

The chain employs TRBV12-5 and TRBJ2-7; D gene unclear. Deletions cut 2 bases from V and 0 bases from J, with 17 bases between. The CDR3 length is 17 residues. Germline lookup yields CDR1 LGHNT and CDR2 FRNRAP. Written as DNA, the CDR3 is TGTGCTAGTGGTTTGTTTCTGGCCGCTCCTGGCTCCTACGAGCAGTACGTC. This codes for CASGLFLAAPGSYEQYV.

The chain uses TRBV7-2 and TRBJ1-1, with 9 bases aligning to TRBD1. The germline gives CDR1 SGHTA, CDR2 FQGNSA. Losses at the gene ends were 6 bases for V and 0 bases for J; bases not matched to a gene: 14. There are 18 residues in the CDR3. Here the CDR3 DNA reads TGTGCCAGCAGTAGGGGACAGGGAGGGTCTTTTATGAACACTGAAGCTTTCTTT. Translation gives CASSRGQGGSFMNTEAFF.

This clone was detected only a few times. This chain uses TRBV5-1 with TRBJ1-6; D is undetermined. This CDR3 has 15 amino acids. Deletions cut 7 bases from V and 7 bases from J, with 18 bases between. Germline V gene lookup returns CDR1 SGHRS and CDR2 YFSETQ. The CDR3 DNA reads TGCGCCAGCCGGGTGCTTCTGAGGAGGAATTCACCCCTCCACTTT. Translation: CASRVLLRRNSPLHF. The full variable domain, in which reference TRBV5-1 and TRBJ1-6 provide the parts outside the CDR3, is KAGVTQTPRYLIKTRGQQVTLSCSPISGHRSVSWYQQTPGQGLQFLFEYFSETQRNKGNFPGRFSGRQFSNSRSEMNVSTLELGDSALYLCASRVLLRRNSPLHFGNGTRLTVT.

The V call is TRBV2, the J call TRBJ1-6, with D uncertain. The germline V gene has CDR1 SNHLY and CDR2 FYNNEI. Trimming removed 6 bases at V and 10 bases at J, with 16 bases between. This CDR3 is 14 amino acids long. CDR3 sequence (DNA): TGTGCCAGCAGGGTGCGGGGTATTAACTCACCCCTCCACTTT. It specifies CASRVRGINSPLHF.

The V and J genes are TRBV18 and TRBJ2-1; TRBD2 agrees at 10 bases. J was trimmed by 0 bases and V by 0 bases; bases with no gene match: 2. Per the germline V gene, CDR1 is KGHSH and CDR2 is LQKENI. The CDR3 covers 17 residues. The CDR3 DNA follows: TGTGCCAGCTCACCACCTAGCGGGAGGAACTCCTACAATGAGCAGTTCTTC. Its protein is CASSPPSGRNSYNEQFF.

The chain employs TRBV18 and TRBJ1-3; D is ambiguous. CDR3 size: 15 residues. Per germline, CDR1 KGHSH and CDR2 LQKENI. The ends were cut back, 3 bases at V and 2 bases at J, with 11 bases in the middle. The CDR3 nucleotides are TGTGCCAGCTCACCTTTGATAGAAACTGGAAACACCATATATTTT. It codes for CASSPLIETGNTIYF. Supplemented by reference TRBV18 and TRBJ1-3, the full variable domain reads NAGVMQNPRHLVRRRGQEARLRCSPMKGHSHVYWYRQLPEEGLKFMVYLQKENIIDESGMPKERFSAEFPKEGPSILRIQQVVRGDSAAYFCASSPLIETGNTIYFGEGSWLTVV.

This chain links TRBV7-2 with TRBJ1-1; D ambiguous. The CDR3 contains 15 residues. Germline lookup yields CDR1 SGHTA and CDR2 FQGNSA. V lost 2 bases and J lost 8, with 18 bases in between. The CDR3 reads CASSLLGQDSAEAFF. CDR3 in DNA: TGTGCCAGCAGCTTACTAGGTCAGGACTCTGCAGAAGCTTTCTTT.

V and J are TRBV19 and TRBJ1-5; TRBD1 agrees at 9 bases. Per the germline V gene, CDR1 is LNHDA and CDR2 is SQIVND (reference sequence). This CDR3 contains 14 residues. V trimming: 6 bases; J trimming: 3 bases; junction bases outside the gene matches: 3. CDR3 amino acids: CASRRDRANQPQHF. The CDR3 DNA reads as TGTGCCAGTAGACGGGACAGGGCCAATCAGCCCCAGCATTTT.

The V call is TRBV4-3, the J call TRBJ1-4, with D possibly TRBD1 on 6 matching bases. The germline V gene encodes CDR1 LGHNA and CDR2 YSLEER. V shed 3 bases and J shed 1 base, with 15 bases lying between them. The CDR3 totals 17 residues. CDR3 residues: CASSQGARSGTNEKLFF. CDR3 DNA sequence: TGCGCCAGCAGCCAGGGGGCGCGGTCGGGAACTAATGAAAAACTGTTTTTT.

The chain employs TRBV7-9 and TRBJ1-2; D possibly corresponds to TRBD1 (6 bases). This CDR3 contains 15 residues. Between the trimmed V and J ends, which lost 5 bases and 4 bases, there was a span of 17 bases. Looked up from germline, CDR1 is SEHNR and CDR2 is FQNEAQ (reference sequence). The DNA for the CDR3 is TGTGCCAGCAGCCCGAGCGGGGGGCCGGGCTATGGCTACACCTTC. This gives the protein CASSPSGGPGYGYTF.

This clone has a handful of counts. The CDR3 loop is CASSLTFGGYEQYF. In DNA form, the CDR3 reads TGTGCCAGCAGCTTAACTTTTGGGGGGTACGAGCAGTACTTC. This chain joins TRBV7-3 and TRBJ2-7; D may be TRBD2 (6 bases). The CDR3 sequence is 14 residues long. The V gene's germline CDR1 is SGHTA and CDR2 FQGTGA. Deletions cut 0 bases from V and 4 bases from J, with 10 bases between. Drawing the rest from reference TRBV7-3 and TRBJ2-7, the complete variable domain is GAGVSQTPSNKVTEKGKYVELRCDPISGHTALYWYRQSLGQGPEFLIYFQGTGAADDSGLPNDRFFAVRPEGSVSTLKIQRTERGDSAVYLCASSLTFGGYEQYFGPGTRLTVT.

The rearrangement links TRBV14 to TRBJ2-1; TRBD2 aligns across 7 bases. The germline V gene has CDR1 SGHDN and CDR2 FVKESK. Trimming at V came to 3 bases and at J to 15 bases, leaving 8 bases not matched to a gene. This CDR3 spans 12 amino acids. CDR3 sequence reads: CASSQGLQRRFF. In nucleotides, the CDR3 is TGTGCCAGCAGCCAGGGACTACAACGGCGGTTCTTC. The full variable domain, its missing parts supplied by reference TRBV14 and TRBJ2-1, is EAGVTQFPSHSVIEKGQTVTLRCDPISGHDNLYWYRRVMGKEIKFLLHFVKESKQDESGMPNNRFLAERTGGTYSTLKVQPAELEDSGVYFCASSQGLQRRFFGPGTRLTVL.

V gene TRBV10-1 combines with J gene TRBJ2-5; 10 bases are shared with TRBD2. This CDR3 contains 17 residues. The junction had 12 bases not matched to a gene; V was cut back by 3 bases and J by 5 bases. Germline V CDR1 and CDR2: WNHNN, SYGVQD (reference sequence). In nucleotides, the CDR3 is TGCGCCAGCAGTGAACTAGCGGGGTATAAGGGTTGGGAGACCCAGTACTTC. Residues: CASSELAGYKGWETQYF.

This chain joins TRBV14 and TRBJ2-1; 9 bases are a match to TRBD1. Germline V CDR1 and CDR2: SGHDN, FVKESK. With 3 bases clipped from V and 9 bases from J, the junction kept 12 bases outside the gene matches. CDR3 length: 16 residues. The CDR3 region has the DNA TGTGCCAGCAGCCAGGGCCGGGACAGGGTTTCTTTTGAGCAGTTCTTC. It encodes CASSQGRDRVSFEQFF.

V and J are TRBV5-4 and TRBJ2-7; D is undetermined. Deletions cut 5 bases from V and 6 bases from J, with 15 bases between. In germline, CDR1 is SGHNT, CDR2 YYREEE (reference sequence). This CDR3 contains 13 residues. This CDR3 reads CASSPQPSGEQYV. In DNA form, the CDR3 reads TGTGCCAGCAGTCCCCAGCCATCGGGCGAGCAGTACGTC.

J is TRBJ2-7 and V is TRBV5-1, with D possibly being TRBD1 (6 bases). Germline V gene data show CDR1 as SGHRS and CDR2 as YFSETQ. The CDR3 extends over 15 amino acids. V lost 1 base to trimming and J lost 6 bases, with 17 bases between them. CDR3 loop: CASSLSCQGIGEQYF. DNA for the CDR3: TGCGCCAGCAGCTTGTCTTGCCAGGGGATAGGCGAGCAGTACTTC.